These 2 T cell receptor beta chains originate from one sample sequenced in a study of blood T cell repertoires in COVID-19. Profiled with immunoSEQ multiplex PCR; TCRdb holds only in-frame clones, not every one. The sample comprises about 180,000 clones, approximately 88% of which are singletons, and less than 3.5% rests with the top ten. The source material was peripheral blood. These receptors were taken from a woman aged 55-70 years with acute or convalescent COVID-19.

This clone was recorded once. CDR3 protein: CASSFGRRRAASTDTQYF. In nucleotides, the CDR3 is TGTGCCAGCAGCTTCGGCAGGAGGCGGGCTGCTAGCACAGATACGCAGTATTTT. V is TRBV7-2 and J is TRBJ2-3; maybe TRBD2 (5 bases). V shed 3 bases and J shed 0 bases, with 19 bases lying between them. The CDR3 is 18 amino acids. Germline CDR1 and CDR2: SGHTA and FQGNSA.

V and J are TRBV9 and TRBJ2-5; D is unclear. The V gene lost 2 bases and the J gene lost 0 bases, with 8 bases spanning the gap. Germline V CDR1 and CDR2: SGDLS, YYNGEE. The CDR3 consists of 14 residues. The CDR3, as DNA: TGTGCCAGCAGCGTGGGCAGGAACCAAGAGACCCAGTACTTC. Translated: CASSVGRNQETQYF. Full variable domain (rest looked up from reference TRBV9 and TRBJ2-5): DSGVTQTPKHLITATGQRVTLRCSPRSGDLSVYWYQQSLDQGLQFLIQYYNGEERAKGNILERFSAQQFPDLHSELNLSSLELGDSALYFCASSVGRNQETQYFGPGTRLLVL.